This TCR beta chain is drawn from a study of T cell changes during pregnancy in multiple sclerosis. Profiling relied on immunoSEQ multiplex PCR, and the TCRdb table lists in-frame clones only, not all of them. Here the sample spans about 40,000 clones, more than 90% being singletons. Germline CDR1 is MGHRA and CDR2 is YSYEKL. V lost 2 bases and J lost 2; bases outside the gene matches: 0. The CDR3 contains 15 residues. This TCR was recovered from a female donor with multiple sclerosis, enrolled in a pregnancy study. The sequencing here drew on CD8+ T cells from peripheral blood mononuclear cells, taken in the first trimester of pregnancy. The chain joins TRBV4-1 to TRBJ2-5; 12 bases line up with TRBD2. The CDR3 bases are TGCGCCAGCAGCCAACTAGCGGGGGGGCAAGAGACCCAGTACTTC. It encodes CASSQLAGGQETQYF.